A single sample is the source of the 20 T cell receptor beta chains below, sequenced in a study of T-cell reconstitution after alpha-beta-depleted transplantation in children listed by TCRdb under 2016. The treatment or condition label of this sample denotes: allogeneic hematopoietic cell transplantation with graft depleted of TCRalphabeta T cells and CD19 B cells. Library generation was performed with PCR. Sequencing instrument: Illumina HiSeq 2500. Molecular barcoding was employed in the preparation of TCR libraries, with unique molecular identifiers being used to normalize TCRbeta repertoire quantification. TCRdb took the public reads, trimmed them with fastp at Q25, ran MiXCR for clone calling and kept in-frame beta chains. Here each entry gathers all rows of one CDR3 protein and keeps the most common genes and DNA. This sample gives 450,000 to 600,000 distinct CDR3 sequences in total; 10% to 15% of them show up just once. In total, the top ten clones hold over 2% of the sample.

The sequenced sample was PBMCs, mostly from graft donor cells, obtained 360 days after TCRalphabeta/CD19-depleted stem cell transplant. The receptor set was obtained from a male patient younger than 18 who had a stem cell transplant for acute myeloid leukemia, so the T cells may come from the graft donor.

This clonotype has only one observation. This could be a read error, since a much larger clone is one nucleotide away. The rearrangement links TRBV28 to TRBJ2-2, with TRBD2 as a possible D gene (6 bases). The germline CDR1 and CDR2 sequences are MDHEN and SYDVKM. There are 15 residues in the CDR3. CDR3: CASGLRRRRDGELFF. The CDR3, as DNA: TGTGCCAGCGGTTTGAGGCGTAGGAGGGACGGGGAGCTGTTTTTT.

In nucleotides, the CDR3 is TGCAGTGCTAGAGATAGGGCAGATCTTATGTGGAACTATGGCTACACCTTC. The encoded protein is CSARDRADLMWNYGYTF. The chain links TRBV20-1 to TRBJ1-2; D call uncertain. Germline CDR1 and CDR2: DFQATT and SNEGSKA (reference sequence). The CDR3 runs 17 residues. V lost 0 bases, J lost 2 bases, and 19 bases lay in between.

This clonotype was recorded many times. This sequence joins TRBV28 and TRBJ2-2, with D maybe TRBD1 (6 bases). This CDR3 is 14 amino acids long. Germline V gene sequence: CDR1 MDHEN, CDR2 SYDVKM. With 7 bases removed from V and 4 bases from J, the gap between germline ends came to 13 bases. The CDR3 DNA reads TGTGCCAGCACTACAGGGTCAAGCACCGGGGAGCTGTTTTTT. It yields the protein CASTTGSSTGELFF. Combining the CDR3 with reference TRBV28 and TRBJ2-2 gives the whole variable domain DVKVTQSSRYLVKRTGEKVFLECVQDMDHENMFWYRQDPGLGLRLIYFSYDVKMKEKGDIPEGYSVSREKKERFSLILESASTNQTSMYLCASTTGSSTGELFFGEGSRLTVL.

CDR3 region: CASGDRGMWSGDEKLFF. DNA of the CDR3: TGTGCCAGTGGGGACCGCGGTATGTGGAGTGGGGATGAAAAACTGTTTTTT. This chain uses TRBV28 with TRBJ1-4, with a weak D call TRBD1 (5 bases). This CDR3 spans 17 amino acids. V was cut by 9 bases and J by 6 bases, with 26 bases left in between. Germline lookup yields CDR1 MDHEN and CDR2 SYDVKM. Supplemented by reference TRBV28 and TRBJ1-4, the full variable domain reads DVKVTQSSRYLVKRTGEKVFLECVQDMDHENMFWYRQDPGLGLRLIYFSYDVKMKEKGDIPEGYSVSREKKERFSLILESASTNQTSMYLCASGDRGMWSGDEKLFFGSGTQLSVL.

This clonotype was recorded a few times. The chain uses TRBV5-6 and TRBJ2-4; 8 bases agree with TRBD2. V lost 4 bases, J lost 6 bases, and 9 bases stayed unmatched. In germline, CDR1 is SGHDT, CDR2 YYEEEE. The CDR3 totals 15 residues. The CDR3 DNA reads as TGTGCCAGCAGCCCAGGTGGCCTAGCGGGAAACATTCAGTACTTC. As protein: CASSPGGLAGNIQYF.

This clonotype was counted many times. V usage is TRBV21-1 and J usage is TRBJ2-7; the table's D call, TRBD2, was not checked against the DNA. TRBV21-1 is given as a pseudogene. The CDR3 spans 14 residues. Here the CDR3 DNA reads TGTGCCAGCAGCAAGGGAGGGGCAAACCACGAGCAGTACTTC. This codes for CASSKGGANHEQYF.

The V gene is TRBV6-1, the J gene TRBJ2-5; D possibly matches TRBD1 or TRBD2 (6 bases each). The CDR3 sequence is 15 residues long. Germline lookup yields CDR1 MNHNS and CDR2 SASEGT. V was shortened by 6 bases and J by 5 bases, with 19 bases between the two germline ends. The CDR3 DNA is TGTGCCAGCAGCCAACTACAGGGCGCGGGGGAGACCCAGTACTTC. This sequence encodes CASSQLQGAGETQYF.

To note about this clonotype: Sequence at one end of the junction differs from germline and may be a read error. The rearrangement uses TRBV18 and TRBJ2-7; D tentatively reads TRBD1 or TRBD2 (7 bases each). The length of the CDR3 is 15 residues. Per the germline V gene, CDR1 is KGHSH and CDR2 is LQKENI. Here the CDR3 DNA reads TGTGCCAGCTCCCCACCAGGGGGGGGTCCCTACGAGCAGTACTTC. Amino acid sequence: CASSPPGGGPYEQYF.

This chain uses TRBV6-2 or TRBV6-3 with TRBJ2-2; TRBD2 agrees at 7 bases. V gave up 2 bases and J gave up 4 bases; unmatched junction bases: 4. The CDR3 loop spans 15 amino acids. From germline, CDR1 is MNHEY and CDR2 SVGEGT. CDR3 sequence reads: CASSYVREFTGELFF. The DNA of the CDR3 is TGTGCCAGCAGTTACGTGCGGGAGTTCACCGGGGAGCTGTTTTTT.

The chain recombines TRBV28 with TRBJ1-1; D remains unclear. Germline CDR1 MDHEN, CDR2 SYDVKM. CDR3 size: 17 residues. Trimming stripped 3 bases from V and 0 bases from J, with 17 bases between. CDR3 sequence: CASSFTLIRRVNTEAFF. The CDR3 region has the DNA TGTGCCAGCAGTTTTACCCTAATAAGAAGGGTGAACACTGAAGCTTTCTTT.

The chain uses TRBV20-1 and TRBJ1-1; a possible D gene is TRBD1 (6 bases). The CDR3 contains 12 residues. Germline CDR1 reads DFQATT; CDR2 reads SNEGSKA (reference sequence). CDR3 coding DNA: TGCAGGCCTAGGGGGAGCCCCCTGGTAGCTTTCTTT. Translating gives CRPRGSPLVAFF.

CDR3 protein: CSFSYTDTQYF. The CDR3 DNA sequence: TGCAGCTTTAGTTACACAGATACGCAGTATTTT. The genes are TRBV29-1 and TRBJ2-3; D gene ambiguous. The germline gives CDR1 SQVTM, CDR2 ANQGSEA. V shed 8 bases and J shed 2 bases, with 8 bases lying between them. The CDR3 has 11 amino acids.

The V gene is TRBV5-1, the J gene TRBJ1-3; D is unresolved. Germline V gene data show CDR1 as SGHRS and CDR2 as YFSETQ. Trimming stripped 0 bases from V and 0 bases from J, with 7 bases between. The CDR3 runs to 15 residues. The CDR3 here is CASSLEDYSGNTIYF. DNA of the CDR3: TGCGCCAGCAGCTTGGAGGACTACTCTGGAAACACCATATATTTT.

This clonotype has ten or more counts. As DNA, the CDR3 is TGTGCCAGCAGTCCCACCCGATTTCCCTACGAGCAGTACTTC. It encodes CASSPTRFPYEQYF. The rearrangement links TRBV5-5 to TRBJ2-7; D gene uncertain. CDR3 size: 14 residues. Between the trimmed V and J ends, which lost 5 bases and 2 bases, there was a span of 14 bases. Germline V lookup: CDR1 SGHKS, CDR2 YYEKEE (reference sequence).

The V gene is TRBV20-1, the J gene TRBJ2-3, with D perhaps matching TRBD1 or TRBD2 (5 bases each). There are 13 residues in the CDR3. Germline V gives CDR1 DFQATT, CDR2 SNEGSKA (reference sequence). Between the trimmed V and J ends, which lost 1 base and 2 bases, there was a span of 7 bases. The CDR3, as DNA: TGCAGTGCTAGAGCCGGGGCCACAGATACGCAGTATTTT. Amino acids: CSARAGATDTQYF.

The chain combines TRBV12-3 or TRBV12-4 with TRBJ1-6; D may be TRBD1 (5 bases). The CDR3 extends over 13 amino acids. Trimming took 5 bases from V and 9 from J, leaving 11 bases between them. The CDR3 DNA reads as TGTGCCAGCAGTCCCCTCGGGGGTTCACCCCTCCACTTT. Residues: CASSPLGGSPLHF.

The chain couples TRBV20-1 to TRBJ2-1; 7 bases align to TRBD2. Trimming took 1 base from V and 8 from J; bases not matched to a gene: 5. Germline CDR1 and CDR2: DFQATT and SNEGSKA (reference sequence). The length of the CDR3 is 13 residues. CDR3 protein: CSARASSGYEQFF. The DNA for the CDR3 is TGCAGTGCTAGAGCCTCTAGCGGATATGAGCAGTTCTTC.

The rearrangement uses TRBV10-3 and TRBJ2-7, with 7 bases identical to TRBD1. In germline, CDR1 is ENHRY, CDR2 SYGVKD. The CDR3 consists of 12 residues. J lost 5 bases, V lost 6 bases, and 4 bases had no gene match. CDR3 residues: CAISPTGNEQYF. The CDR3 coding sequence is TGTGCCATCAGCCCGACAGGGAACGAGCAGTACTTC.

The chain carries TRBV25-1 and TRBJ2-1; D is undetermined. From germline, CDR1 is MGHDK and CDR2 SYGVNS. The CDR3 runs 11 residues. The V gene lost 3 bases and the J gene lost 9 bases, with 6 bases spanning the gap. The CDR3 DNA follows: TGTGCCAGCAGTGACAGAAGTGAGCAGTTCTTC. Encoded protein: CASSDRSEQFF.

The sample holds many counts of this clonotype. This rearrangement joins TRBV6-6 to TRBJ1-5; the D is unclear. This CDR3 contains 13 residues. V was shortened by 7 bases and J by 4 bases, with 11 bases between the two germline ends. Per the germline V gene, CDR1 is MNHNY and CDR2 is SVGAGI (reference sequence). CDR3 region: CASIEETNQPQHF. CDR3 bases: TGTGCCAGCATCGAAGAAACAAATCAGCCCCAGCATTTT.